This TCR beta chain was captured in a study of monozygotic twins with inflammatory bowel disease. Total RNA isolation used whole blood (no T cell sorting was performed). UMIs containing a 6-nucleotide sample barcode were added via template switching. From the 5' RACE reads, TCRdb lists one entry per CDR3 protein and no DNA. The sample table sets out about 160,000 distinct CDR3 sequences. CDR3 length: 16 residues. Germline V gene sequence: CDR1 SGHTA, CDR2 FQGNSA. Sequenced sample: blood. The gene calls are TRBV7-2 and TRBJ1-6. This clonotype was obtained from a human donor with ulcerative colitis or Crohn's disease, or a healthy co-twin of an affected twin (not recorded which). The CDR3 loop reads CASSPRVRGRDSPLHF.